Listed below are T cell receptor beta chains from one sample, sequenced in a study of blood T cell repertoires in COVID-19. Clones were sequenced by immunoSEQ multiplex PCR, and TCRdb holds only the in-frame ones, with some missing. The sample yields approximately 170,000 clones, 75% to 90% seen once. The source material was PBMCs or T cells enriched from blood (not recorded which). Receptor source: a woman aged 50 to 65 who had recovered from COVID-19. The CDR3 runs from the conserved cysteine through the conserved F or W. Fields, in order: V gene, clone size, CDR3 protein. The listing skips clone size in some rows; elsewhere it reads once, few, many or a size class.

TRBV30,-,CAWTTTARNYGYTF
TRBV30,-,CAWSTGTQNYGYTF
TRBV2,-,CAGSGGGRNYGYTF
TRBV9,once,CASNQGAGGNTGELFF
TRBV5-8,-,CASSEANTGELFF
TRBV11-2,-,CASSKSRTGYNEQFF
TRBV4-1,-,CASSQPPRTSGRAADTQYF
TRBV14,-,CASSDRDRVSGELFF
TRBV5-1,-,CASSDRPSSYNSPLHF
TRBV6-5,-,CASSYLRGGTDTQYF
TRBV4-1,once,CASSQEGQVTGELFF
TRBV11-1,-,CASSSVPRSGANVLTF
TRBV28,-,CAIQERTGAYGYTF
TRBV10-3,once,CAIRQGGDEKLFF
TRBV3-1/TRBV3-2,-,CASSRNRGQTEAFF
TRBV29-1,-,CSVPSQGAGGYTF
TRBV7-2,once,CASSLRPVTDTQYF
TRBV11-2,-,CASSTGGLSGTDTQYF
TRBV2,few,CASSWTVQQEAFF
TRBV7-9,-,CASSLGGTSNQPQHF
TRBV7-7,-,CASSLEYRASHNEQFF
TRBV19,-,CASDTGAKAFF
TRBV7-2,-,CASSRVRGNTIYF
TRBV19,-,CASTFGTGGGYSPLHF
TRBV4-2,-,CASSQDQPGNYGYTF
TRBV19,-,CASSSEIYRFSGNTIYF
TRBV3-1/TRBV3-2,-,CASSQAPGGYGYTF
TRBV19,-,CASGVPGGETQYF
TRBV19,-,CASSIYGQGFFF
TRBV2,-,CASSGSTNQPQHF
TRBV28,-,CASSRVINSGANVLTF
TRBV6-5,-,CASSYSSVTEAFF
TRBV2,-,CASSPVGTGKGQYF
TRBV2,-,CASSEVAGAGRETQYF
TRBV3-1/TRBV3-2,-,CASSQDPDYGYTF
TRBV5-1,many,CASSSPSETQYF
TRBV2,-,CASRAGNLNEQFF
TRBV11-3,few,CASSLRTGGSTGELFF
TRBV30,-,CAWKQGSPLHF
TRBV2,once,CASSEGRGYGYTF
TRBV15,-,CATSRDPHIAGSYNSPLHF
TRBV2,-,CASSRNQGAGGPQHF
TRBV24-1,-,CATSDPGLLADEQFF
TRBV9,-,CASSLNGQVNYGYTF
TRBV4-1,-,CASSQDGGPFRNEQFF
TRBV7-9,once,CASSNDRLYGYTF
TRBV19,-,CASSEGRQGYTGELFF
TRBV14,-,CASSFHQGGETQYF
TRBV27,-,CASSFRTSGRGNEQFF
TRBV5-1,-,CASSSGTGDYGYTF
TRBV27,-,CASSLGQDPRGIQYF
TRBV24-1,few,CATSDFGKTGGNTIYF
TRBV19,-,CASRSPRGTGDGNYGYTF
TRBV7-2,-,CASSVDSQNTEAFF
TRBV7-9,-,CASSSPKRGGTNEQFF
TRBV7-2,-,CASRGANEKLFF
TRBV2,-,CASSVGVAGPQHF
TRBV6-5,-,CASSYGGVGQDTQYF